Shown below are 9 T cell receptor beta chains from a single sample sequenced in a study of shared clonotypes between healthy human individuals. Data came from immunoSEQ multiplex PCR; TCRdb stores just in-frame clones and leaves some out. The table shows around 700,000 clones, with 55% to 85% occurring only once. The sequenced sample consisted of memory CD4+ T cells sorted from blood. The subset is: CD45RA-negative fraction. These receptors were taken from a woman in her twenties or thirties in good health.

Details on this clone: This sample includes further DNA sequences coding for the same CDR3. The CDR3 bases are TGTGCCAGTAGTGAGCAGGGGGGGACCGGGGAGCTGTTTTTT. Its protein product is CASSEQGGTGELFF. The V call is TRBV19, the J call TRBJ2-2; the D call may be TRBD1 or TRBD2 (7 bases each). V dropped 5 bases and J dropped 5 bases, with 12 bases sitting between them. The CDR3 length is 14 residues. CDR1 and CDR2 (germline): LNHDA, SQIVND (reference sequence).

The chain has TRBV7-9 and TRBJ1-2; D ambiguous. The V end lost 5 bases, the J end lost 3 bases, and 10 bases lay between the germline ends. The germline V gene encodes CDR1 SEHNR and CDR2 FQNEAQ (reference sequence). The CDR3 is made up of 13 amino acids. CDR3 amino acids: CASSHRTDYGYTF. CDR3 in DNA: TGTGCCAGCAGCCATCGGACGGACTATGGCTACACCTTC.

The chain combines TRBV27 with TRBJ2-3; 9 positions match TRBD1. Germline CDR1 reads MNHEY; CDR2 reads SMNVEV (reference sequence). The CDR3 has 15 amino acids. Trimming at V came to 2 bases and at J to 3 bases, leaving 3 bases not matched to a gene. CDR3 sequence reads: CASSLGQGWTDTQYF. CDR3 nucleotide sequence: TGTGCCAGCAGTTTAGGACAGGGGTGGACAGATACGCAGTATTTT.

The J gene is TRBJ1-4, the V gene TRBV5-1; 7 bases line up with TRBD1. CDR3 length: 16 amino acids. Trimming removed 3 bases from V and 3 bases from J; junction bases left unmatched: 8. The germline V gene has CDR1 SGHRS and CDR2 YFSETQ. CDR3 region: CASSSTGSPSNEKLFF. The CDR3 region has the DNA TGCGCCAGCAGCTCGACAGGGTCCCCCTCTAATGAAAAACTGTTTTTT.

CDR3 nucleotides: TGTGCCAGCAGCTTAATCCTAGCGGGACACAATGAGCAGTTCTTC. This translates into CASSLILAGHNEQFF. The chain couples TRBV7-3 to TRBJ2-1, with TRBD2 matching 9 bases. Germline trimming cut 1 base from V and 5 bases from J; bases unmatched to any gene: 3. In germline, CDR1 is SGHTA, CDR2 FQGTGA. This CDR3 has 15 amino acids.

The chain is built from TRBV10-2 and TRBJ2-3, with no clear D. The ends were cut back, 4 bases at V and 5 bases at J, with 7 bases in the middle. Germline V gives CDR1 WSHSY, CDR2 SAAADI. The CDR3 length is 12 residues. The CDR3 DNA is TGCGCCAGCAGTGTTATGGAAGATACGCAGTATTTT. Residues: CASSVMEDTQYF.

The CDR3 sequence: CASSPVGQTQPLGYTF. As DNA, the CDR3 is TGTGCCAGCAGCCCCGTCGGACAGACCCAACCCCTTGGCTACACCTTC. This rearrangement joins TRBV4-2 to TRBJ1-2, with D perhaps TRBD1 (6 bases). Between the trimmed V and J ends, which lost 4 bases and 7 bases, there was a span of 22 bases. CDR1 is LGHNA and CDR2 is YNFKEQ in the germline V gene. CDR3 length equals 16 residues.

The chain links TRBV7-2 to TRBJ2-1, with 7 bases that match TRBD1. The CDR3 runs 15 residues. Germline V gives CDR1 SGHTA, CDR2 FQGNSA. J was trimmed by 0 bases and V by 5 bases; bases with no gene match: 4. In DNA form, the CDR3 reads TGTGCCAGCAGCGCGGACAGGAGCTCCTACAATGAGCAGTTCTTC. Amino acids: CASSADRSSYNEQFF.

In the case of this clone: The sample has other DNA sequences that encode this CDR3 too. The V and J genes are TRBV5-1 and TRBJ2-3, with D possibly being TRBD1 or TRBD2 (5 bases each). The CDR3 spans 16 residues. In germline, CDR1 is SGHRS, CDR2 YFSETQ. Trimming pared 0 bases from V and 2 bases from J, leaving 13 bases between. The CDR3: CASSLEGRRDTDTQYF. The DNA for the CDR3 is TGCGCCAGCAGCTTGGAGGGACGGCGTGACACAGATACGCAGTATTTT. Full variable domain (rest looked up from reference TRBV5-1 and TRBJ2-3): KAGVTQTPRYLIKTRGQQVTLSCSPISGHRSVSWYQQTPGQGLQFLFEYFSETQRNKGNFPGRFSGRQFSNSRSEMNVSTLELGDSALYLCASSLEGRRDTDTQYFGPGTRLTVL.